Each of the 3 T cell receptor beta chains below was sequenced from the same sample in a study of cytomegalovirus exposure and HLA in healthy donors. The PCR ran on 60 Vbeta and 13 Jbeta primers. Only in-frame clones appear in the TCRdb table, and some are missing; sequencing was by immunoSEQ multiplex PCR. The table records 150,000 to 200,000 clones, approximately 71% of them present only once. Sequenced input: PBMCs. The receptors were sampled from a girl aged 10 to 17 in good health and CMV-seronegative.

J is TRBJ1-6 and V is TRBV27; tentative D call: TRBD1 (6 bases). The CDR3 length is 17 residues. V lost 6 bases and J 0 bases, leaving 15 bases between the germline ends. Per germline, CDR1 MNHEY and CDR2 SMNVEV (reference sequence). This chain's CDR3 is CASRNRVGSSYNSPLHF. In nucleotides, the CDR3 is TGTGCCAGCAGAAACAGGGTCGGTAGCTCCTATAATTCACCCCTCCACTTT.

This clone was observed a handful of times. J is TRBJ2-3 and V is TRBV30, with 7 nucleotides matching TRBD2. Looked up from germline, CDR1 is GTSNPN and CDR2 is SVGIG (reference sequence). This CDR3 contains 11 residues. J gave up 5 bases and V 7 bases, and 3 bases lay outside the gene matches. The CDR3 reads CAYGGGDTQYF. The CDR3 DNA sequence: TGTGCCTATGGGGGGGGAGATACGCAGTATTTT.

In the case of this clone: One end of the junction does not line up with germline, which may come from a read error. Additional DNA sequences in this sample encode the identical CDR3. The chain joins TRBV6-5 to TRBJ2-3, with a weak D call TRBD2 (6 bases). The CDR3 is 16 amino acids. Per germline, CDR1 MNHEY and CDR2 SVGAGI. CDR3 protein: CASSYSGGWGTDTQYF. The CDR3 bases are TGTGCCAGCAGTTACTCCGGGGGATGGGGCACAGATACGCAGTACTTT.